Included here is one T cell receptor (beta chain) sequence, with context. Its antigen remains unknown. The data derive from a study of cytomegalovirus exposure and HLA in healthy donors. Sequenced by immunoSEQ multiplex PCR; TCRdb stores in-frame clones only, minus some. The repertoire holds more than 95,000 clones, with 88% as singletons. V dropped 10 bases and J dropped 6 bases, with 14 bases sitting between them. CDR3 size: 12 residues. Germline V gene lookup returns CDR1 MDHEN and CDR2 SYDVKM. The donors were part of the validation cohort of over a hundred subjects. That cohort was separate from the first cohort, which comprised 666 subjects. Whole-study results and caveats: Across donors, most TCRs were seen rarely, yet some public ones were widespread.

The TCR comes from a man aged 18 to 30 in good health and CMV-seronegative. Sequenced sample: PBMCs. The V and J genes are TRBV28 and TRBJ2-3; a possible D gene is TRBD1 (6 bases). CDR3 nucleotide sequence: TGTGCCATAGCAGGGACAATGGATACGCAGTATTTT. It is translated as CAIAGTMDTQYF.